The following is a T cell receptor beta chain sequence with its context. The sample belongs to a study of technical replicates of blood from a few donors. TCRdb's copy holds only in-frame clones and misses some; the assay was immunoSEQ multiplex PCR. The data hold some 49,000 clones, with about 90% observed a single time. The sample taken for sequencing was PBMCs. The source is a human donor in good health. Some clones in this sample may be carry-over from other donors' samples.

CDR3 region: CASSPWGGSTGELFF. The CDR3 region has the DNA TGTGCCAGCAGTCCGTGGGGCGGGAGCACCGGGGAGCTGTTTTTT. The J gene is TRBJ2-2, the V gene TRBV7-2, with 7 bases identical to TRBD2. The V and J ends lost 6 bases and 4 bases, in that order; junction bases with no gene match: 8. Germline-derived CDR1 and CDR2 are SGHTA and FQGNSA. The CDR3 extends over 15 amino acids. Supplemented by reference TRBV7-2 and TRBJ2-2, the full variable domain reads GAGVSQSPSNKVTEKGKDVELRCDPISGHTALYWYRQSLGQGLEFLIYFQGNSAPDKSGLPSDRFSAERTGGSVSTLTIQRTQQEDSAVYLCASSPWGGSTGELFFGEGSRLTVL.